This TCR beta chain is from a study of molecular identifiers for immune sequencing clone quantification. Sorting recovered naive CD8 T cells on a CD8+CD4-CCR7+CD45RA+ profile. This clonotype came up a few times. Antigen unknown. Previously described methods with listed TCR primers produced the bulk TCR libraries. TCRdb independently ran MiXCR on the PCR reads; one entry per CDR3 protein. The data contain about 320,000 distinct CDR3 sequences, about a fifth of them seen just once; the ten biggest clones take up approximately 0.8%. CDR1 SQVTM and CDR2 ANQGSEA come from the germline V gene. Germline trimming cut 6 bases from V and 1 base from J; bases unmatched to any gene: 11. CDR3 length: 16 amino acids. Findings of the study overall: The study reportedly detected spiked Jurkat TCR RNA from one cell among approximately 1 million naive cells. More than 97% of effector molecules, versus under 1% of naive-cell molecules, belonged to clones above 20 RNA copies.

The sequenced material came from naive CD8+ T cells from blood, with Jurkat cell RNA spiked in. Subset noted: FACS-sorted CD8+CD4-CCR7+CD45RA+ naive T cells. The clonotype comes from a human donor in good health. Some libraries in this study had Jurkat cell RNA spiked in. The chain is built from TRBV29-1 and TRBJ2-2; 7 bases are shared with TRBD1. Here the CDR3 reads CSVLGTETLNTGELFF. The CDR3 region has the DNA TGCAGCGTACTCGGGACAGAGACCTTGAACACCGGGGAGCTGTTTTTT.